One sample yielded the 8 T cell receptor beta chains listed below, sequenced in a study of cytomegalovirus exposure and HLA in healthy donors. TCRdb's copy holds only in-frame clones and misses some; the assay was immunoSEQ multiplex PCR. The sample includes 250,000 to 350,000 clones, about nine tenths of them seen just once. Sequencing was performed on PBMCs. The source is a woman aged 25-40 years in good health and CMV-seropositive.

The chain has TRBV2 and TRBJ2-3; tentatively, D is TRBD2 (5 bases). The CDR3 spans 15 residues. Germline loops: CDR1 SNHLY, CDR2 FYNNEI. Trimming took off 3 bases at V and 0 bases at J, with 10 bases between the two ends. The CDR3 region has the DNA TGTGCCAGCAGTGAGAGGGCTCCTAGCACAGATACGCAGTATTTT. This encodes CASSERAPSTDTQYF.

The chain recombines TRBV18 with TRBJ1-1; D is ambiguous. Trimming cost V 2 bases and J 7 bases, with 11 bases left between them. The CDR3 is 13 amino acids. CDR1 KGHSH and CDR2 LQKENI come from the germline V gene. The CDR3 region has the DNA TGTGCCAGCTCACCAGAGGTTGACGGTGAAGCTTTCTTT. This encodes CASSPEVDGEAFF.

The chain is built from TRBV5-6 and TRBJ2-7; 7 bases line up with TRBD2. J lost 7 bases, V lost 4 bases, and 17 bases had no gene match. Germline CDR1 reads SGHDT; CDR2 reads YYEEEE. The CDR3 is made up of 16 amino acids. The CDR3 reads CASSAWSPGRGSEQYF. Written as DNA, the CDR3 is TGTGCCAGCAGCGCCTGGAGCCCGGGGAGGGGAAGTGAGCAGTACTTC. Full variable domain (rest looked up from reference TRBV5-6 and TRBJ2-7): DAGVTQSPTHLIKTRGQQVTLRCSPKSGHDTVSWYQQALGQGPQFIFQYYEEEERQRGNFPDRFSGHQFPNYSSELNVNALLLGDSALYLCASSAWSPGRGSEQYFGPGTRLTVT.

As regards this clone: The junction departs from the called germline gene at one end, perhaps through a read error. The V gene is TRBV7-6, the J gene TRBJ2-5, with a tentative D call TRBD2 (5 bases). The V gene's germline CDR1 is SGHVS and CDR2 FNYEAQ. The CDR3 is 15 residues long. CDR3 DNA sequence: TGTGCCAGCAGCCTAGCCCAAGTCGCGGGAGAGACCCAGTACTTC. Amino acids: CASSLAQVAGETQYF.

The J gene is TRBJ1-6, the V gene TRBV6-5, with 7 bases lining up with TRBD1. The CDR3 runs 14 residues. Germline V CDR1 and CDR2: MNHEY, SVGAGI. Trimming took 5 bases from V and 7 from J; bases not matched to a gene: 5. CDR3 loop: CASSDRVGNSPLHF. CDR3 nucleotides: TGTGCCAGCAGTGACAGGGTAGGGAATTCACCCCTCCACTTT.

This clone has only one observation. The gene calls are TRBV9 and TRBJ2-1; 8 nucleotides match TRBD2. Germline CDR1 is SGDLS and CDR2 is YYNGEE. The CDR3 has 18 residues. The V and J ends lost 4 bases and 0 bases, in that order; junction bases with no gene match: 12. DNA of the CDR3: TGTGCCAGCAGCCCCCGTATTAGCGGGGTTTCCTCCTACAATGAGCAGTTCTTC. It translates to CASSPRISGVSSYNEQFF.

The chain uses TRBV5-6 and TRBJ1-2, with no clear D. Germline V gene lookup returns CDR1 SGHDT and CDR2 YYEEEE. CDR3 length: 13 amino acids. V gave up 0 bases and J gave up 2 bases, with 5 bases separating them. The DNA of the CDR3 is TGTGCCAGCAGCTTGGGTGACAACTATGGCTACACCTTC. Translated: CASSLGDNYGYTF.

The chain is built from TRBV6-5 and TRBJ1-2; TRBD1 is a possible D gene (6 bases). The V end was cut by 5 bases, the J end by 8 bases, with 15 bases between. CDR3 length: 13 residues. Germline-derived CDR1 and CDR2 are MNHEY and SVGAGI. CDR3 region: CASSLIKRGGYTF. The CDR3 region has the DNA TGTGCCAGCAGTCTGATAAAGAGGGGGGGCTACACCTTC.